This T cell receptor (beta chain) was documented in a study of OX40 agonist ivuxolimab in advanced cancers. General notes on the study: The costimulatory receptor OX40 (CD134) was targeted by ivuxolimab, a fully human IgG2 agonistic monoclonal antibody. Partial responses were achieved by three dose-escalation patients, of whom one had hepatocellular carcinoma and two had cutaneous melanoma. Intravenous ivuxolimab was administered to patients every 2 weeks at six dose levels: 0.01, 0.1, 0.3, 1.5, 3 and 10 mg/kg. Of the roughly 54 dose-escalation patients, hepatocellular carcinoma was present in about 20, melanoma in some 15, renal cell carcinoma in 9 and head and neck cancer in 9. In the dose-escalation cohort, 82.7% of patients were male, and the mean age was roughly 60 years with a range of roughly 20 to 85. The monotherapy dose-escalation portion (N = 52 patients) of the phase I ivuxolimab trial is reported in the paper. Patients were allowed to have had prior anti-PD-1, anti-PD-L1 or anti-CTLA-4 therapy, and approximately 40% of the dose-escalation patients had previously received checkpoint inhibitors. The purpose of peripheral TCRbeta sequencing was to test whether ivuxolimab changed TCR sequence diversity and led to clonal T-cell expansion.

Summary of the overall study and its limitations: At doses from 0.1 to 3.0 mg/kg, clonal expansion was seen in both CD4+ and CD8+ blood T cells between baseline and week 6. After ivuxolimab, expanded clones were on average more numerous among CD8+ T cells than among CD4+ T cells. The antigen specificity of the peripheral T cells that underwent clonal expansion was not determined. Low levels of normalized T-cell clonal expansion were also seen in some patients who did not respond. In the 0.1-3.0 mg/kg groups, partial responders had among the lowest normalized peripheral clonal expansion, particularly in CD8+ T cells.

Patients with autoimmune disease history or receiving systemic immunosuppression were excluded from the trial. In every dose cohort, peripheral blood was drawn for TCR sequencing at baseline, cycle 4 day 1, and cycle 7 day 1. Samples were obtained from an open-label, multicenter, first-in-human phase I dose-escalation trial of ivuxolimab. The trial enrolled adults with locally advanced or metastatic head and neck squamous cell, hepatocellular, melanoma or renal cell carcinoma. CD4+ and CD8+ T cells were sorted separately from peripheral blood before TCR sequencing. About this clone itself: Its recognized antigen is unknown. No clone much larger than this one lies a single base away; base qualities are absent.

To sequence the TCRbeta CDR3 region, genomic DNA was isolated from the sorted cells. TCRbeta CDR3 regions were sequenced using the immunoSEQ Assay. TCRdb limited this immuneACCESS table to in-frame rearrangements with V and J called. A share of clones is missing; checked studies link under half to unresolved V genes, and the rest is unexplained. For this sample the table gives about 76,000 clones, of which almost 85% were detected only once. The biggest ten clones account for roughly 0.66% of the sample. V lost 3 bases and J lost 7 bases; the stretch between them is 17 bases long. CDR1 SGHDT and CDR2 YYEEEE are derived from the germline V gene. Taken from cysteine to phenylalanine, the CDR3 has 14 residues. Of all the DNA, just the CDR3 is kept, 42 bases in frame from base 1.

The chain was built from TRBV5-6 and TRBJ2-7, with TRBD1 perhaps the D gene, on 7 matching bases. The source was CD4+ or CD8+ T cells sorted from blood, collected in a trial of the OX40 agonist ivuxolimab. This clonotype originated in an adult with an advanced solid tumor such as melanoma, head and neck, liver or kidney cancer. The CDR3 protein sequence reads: CASSWRDSPREQYF. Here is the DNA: TGTGCCAGCAGCTGGCGGGACAGCCCAAGGGAGCAGTACTTC. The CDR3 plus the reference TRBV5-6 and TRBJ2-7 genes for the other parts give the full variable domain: DAGVTQSPTHLIKTRGQQVTLRCSPKSGHDTVSWYQQALGQGPQFIFQYYEEEERQRGNFPDRFSGHQFPNYSSELNVNALLLGDSALYLCASSWRDSPREQYFGPGTRLTVT.